The TCR beta chain under discussion was sequenced for a study of identical twins. The study's findings and limits: It was possible that invariant MAIT and iNKT cells partly confounded the zero-insertion analyses.

Each CDR3 protein is one row after TCRdb ran MiXCR on the 5' RACE reads. This table holds about 210,000 distinct CDR3 sequences, less than 10% found once. The ends were cut back, 7 bases at V and 1 base at J, with 22 bases in the middle. Per germline, CDR1 SGHDT and CDR2 YYEEEE. CDR3 size: 17 residues. As for this clonotype: Its antigen is unknown.

The sequence was obtained from a young woman in good health. The rearrangement uses TRBV5-6 and TRBJ2-3; D unclear. Sequences were obtained from memory (CD45RO+) T cells sorted from blood. The CDR3 sequence: CASVLSDVGQGTDTQYF. CDR3 DNA: TGTGCCAGCGTCCTGAGCGATGTGGGCCAGGGCACAGATACGCAGTATTTT.